These 7 T cell receptor beta chains came from one sample sequenced in a study of T cell clonality in common variable immunodeficiency. This table comes from immunoSEQ multiplex PCR, and its TCRdb copy is limited to in-frame clones, with some not included. The data show around 42,000 clones, with none appearing a single time. Their antigens remain unidentified. General study results and limits: In common variable immunodeficiency, TCR beta chains reportedly carried fewer deletions and N-nucleotide insertions.

The specimen sequenced was peripheral blood mononuclear cells. Receptors were obtained from a human donor with common variable immunodeficiency.

This clone was seen a handful of times. The CDR3 end falls 3 residues outside the read, so it is completed with the germline J gene. V and J are TRBV6-2 or TRBV6-3 and TRBJ2-5; maybe TRBD1 (5 bases). Germline V gives CDR1 MNHEY, CDR2 SVGEGT. Trimming pared 6 bases from V and 4 bases from J, leaving 15 bases between. This CDR3 comprises 14 residues. The CDR3: CASSYLGRGETQYF. CDR3 bases read: TGTGCCAGCAGCTACCTGGGAAGGGGAGAGACC.

The table lists this clone with many counts. The read finishes 3 residues shy of the CDR3 end, and the germline J gene is used to complete it. V is TRBV6-1 and J is TRBJ2-5; tentative D call: TRBD1 (6 bases). The CDR3 is made up of 16 amino acids. V lost 2 bases to trimming and J lost 4 bases, with 17 bases between them. Germline-derived CDR1 and CDR2 are MNHNS and SASEGT. The CDR3 loop reads CASSETGSVWRETQYF. Incomplete CDR3 DNA: TGTGCCAGCAGTGAAACAGGGTCGGTTTGGAGAGAGACC.

This clone was seen more than once but under ten times. The CDR3 end falls 3 residues outside the read, so it is completed with the germline J gene. This rearrangement joins TRBV10-1 to TRBJ2-7; TRBD1 aligns across 9 bases. The CDR3 length is 14 residues. Germline V lookup: CDR1 WNHNN, CDR2 SYGVQD (reference sequence). Trimming took 6 bases from V and 1 from J; bases not matched to a gene: 4. This CDR3 reads CASSPGTGSYEQYF. CDR3 bases read: TGCGCCAGCAGCCCCGGGACAGGGTCCTACGAG.

This clone was recorded a few times. The read terminates 3 residues before the CDR3 end, so the remaining end is supplied by the germline J gene. The chain carries TRBV7-3 and TRBJ1-1; TRBD1 might be the D (6 bases). The CDR3 runs 14 residues. The germline V gene has CDR1 SGHTA and CDR2 FQGTGA. The V end was cut by 6 bases, the J end by 1 base, with 12 bases between. The covered CDR3 bases are TGTGCCAGCAGGCAGGGGAATGCGAACACTGAA. Translation: CASRQGNANTE. The full CDR3 protein reads CASRQGNANTEAFF.

There are many counts of this clone. The read ends 3 residues before the CDR3 terminus; that terminus is restored from the germline J gene. The gene calls are TRBV20-1 and TRBJ1-2; D possibly corresponds to TRBD1 (6 bases). There are 12 residues in the CDR3. Germline V gene lookup returns CDR1 DFQATT and CDR2 SNEGSKA (reference sequence). Incomplete CDR3 DNA: TGCAGTGCTTTCAGGGGAGGAGGGGAC. This sequence encodes CSAFRGGGD. The full CDR3 protein is CSAFRGGGDYTF.

This clone was detected many times. From the germline J gene comes the end of the CDR3, since the read stops 3 residues before it. This chain joins TRBV9 and TRBJ2-4; D might be TRBD1 (5 bases). Trimming pared 0 bases from V and 7 bases from J, leaving 8 bases between. Germline lookup yields CDR1 SGDLS and CDR2 YYNGEE. The CDR3 is 13 residues long. The CDR3 loop is CASSVGTGNIQYF. The sequenced part of the CDR3 DNA is TGTGCCAGCAGCGTAGGAACAGGCAACATT.

This clone was seen ten or more times. The CDR3 end is not reached by the read, which stops 3 residues before it; the germline J gene fills it in. V is TRBV19 and J is TRBJ2-1; D is possibly TRBD1 or TRBD2 (6 bases each). Trimming removed 3 bases at V and 4 bases at J, with 22 bases between. This CDR3 has 18 amino acids. Germline V lookup: CDR1 LNHDA, CDR2 SQIVND (reference sequence). CDR3 DNA (partial): TGTGCCAGTAGTATCCCGTGGTCGCTTGGCGGGACATACAATGAG. It is translated as CASSIPWSLGGTYNE. The complete CDR3 sequence is CASSIPWSLGGTYNEQFF.